These 21 T cell receptor beta chains originate from one sample sequenced in a study of blood T cells in healthy people across ages. Alongside a J-beta primer mix, a sample-barcoded 5' primer served in a second PCR lasting roughly 6 to 11 cycles. TCRdb recomputed calls from the 5' RACE reads with MiXCR, one row per CDR3 protein. This sample yields about 1.8 million distinct CDR3 sequences, of which around 48% are seen a single time; roughly 2.1% belongs to the top ten. The sequenced material came from blood. These receptors were obtained from a woman aged 40-49 years in good health.

The gene calls are TRBV7-2 and TRBJ2-3, with a weak D call TRBD1 (5 bases). Germline values: CDR1 SGHTA, CDR2 FQGNSA. This CDR3 contains 16 residues. V lost 5 bases and J lost 2, with 17 bases in between. In nucleotides, the CDR3 is TGTGCCAGCAGCCAGGGAAGTAGAAGAACCACAGATACGCAGTATTTT. It specifies CASSQGSRRTTDTQYF.

V and J are TRBV10-3 and TRBJ1-5; D ambiguous. The CDR3 covers 15 residues. CDR1 is ENHRY and CDR2 is SYGVKD in the germline V gene. Trimming left V 2 bases short and J 2 bases short, with 10 bases between. The CDR3 spells CAISEGGYGNQPQHF. For the CDR3, the DNA is TGTGCCATCAGTGAGGGAGGGTACGGCAATCAGCCCCAGCATTTT.

The sample holds a few counts of this clonotype. The chain links TRBV12-3 or TRBV12-4 to TRBJ1-2, with 9 bases matching TRBD1. J was trimmed by 8 bases and V by 3 bases; bases with no gene match: 7. This CDR3 spans 14 amino acids. This CDR3 is CASSFDRDREGYTF. CDR3 in DNA: TGTGCCAGCAGTTTCGACCGGGACAGGGAGGGCTACACCTTC.

The chain has TRBV12-3 or TRBV12-4 and TRBJ2-5; D is undetermined. The CDR3 sequence is 13 residues long. Trimming removed 2 bases at V and 6 bases at J, with 10 bases between. The CDR3 loop is CASSLQASQTQYF. CDR3 DNA sequence: TGTGCCAGCAGTTTACAGGCATCCCAGACCCAGTACTTC.

This chain links TRBV9 with TRBJ2-4, with 11 nucleotides matching TRBD1. The CDR3 has 20 amino acids. The trim removed 0 bases at V and 1 base at J, leaving 12 bases unmatched. From germline, CDR1 is SGDLS and CDR2 YYNGEE. The DNA for the CDR3 is TGTGCCAGCAGCGTAGGGAGGACAGGGGGCCTCGGCGGGGCCAAAAACATTCAGTACTTC. Translating it yields CASSVGRTGGLGGAKNIQYF.

V gene TRBV7-2 combines with J gene TRBJ2-3; D is undetermined. Germline CDR1 SGHTA, CDR2 FQGNSA. V lost 3 bases, J lost 2 bases, and 15 bases lay in between. The CDR3 has 16 amino acids. This chain's CDR3 is CASSFRQPDHTDTQYF. DNA for the CDR3: TGTGCCAGCAGCTTCCGTCAGCCGGACCACACAGATACGCAGTATTTT.

The chain links TRBV4-1 to TRBJ1-6, with D perhaps matching TRBD1 (5 bases). The CDR3 runs to 16 residues. Trimming cost V 1 base and J 10 bases, with 17 bases left between them. Germline V gene sequence: CDR1 MGHRA, CDR2 YSYEKL. For the CDR3, the DNA is TGCGCCAGCAGCCAAGTGGGCCCCGGGGCAGACTCACCCCTCCACTTT. It encodes CASSQVGPGADSPLHF.

The sample holds many counts of this clonotype. The chain is built from TRBV7-9 and TRBJ2-3; tentatively, D is TRBD1 or TRBD2 (6 bases each). The CDR3 contains 17 residues. Germline CDR1 reads SEHNR; CDR2 reads FQNEAQ (reference sequence). Trimming stripped 6 bases from V and 0 bases from J, with 19 bases between. The CDR3 region has the DNA TGTGCCAGCAGTACTAGGGGGGTATTGACTAGCACAGATACGCAGTATTTT. Translating gives CASSTRGVLTSTDTQYF.

This clonotype was detected a few times. This chain joins TRBV29-1 and TRBJ2-5; 7 bases map to TRBD1. This CDR3 is built from 13 residues. CDR1 and CDR2 (germline): SQVTM, ANQGSEA. Trimming took 7 bases from V and 0 from J; bases not matched to a gene: 5. DNA of the CDR3: TGCAGCGCTCCGGGACAGAACCAAGAGACCCAGTACTTC. Its translation is CSAPGQNQETQYF.

Comments on this clonotype: A much larger clone sits a single nucleotide away, making a read error possible. The V and J genes are TRBV9 and TRBJ1-2, with a tentative D call TRBD1 (5 bases). The CDR3 sequence is 14 residues long. Germline V CDR1 and CDR2: SGDLS, YYNGEE. The CDR3 sequence is CASSVGQFNYGDTF. CDR3 DNA sequence: TGTGCCAGCAGCGTAGGACAGTTTAACTATGGCGACACCTTC. Based on the CDR3 plus reference TRBV9 and TRBJ1-2, the full variable domain is DSGVTQTPKHLITATGQRVTLRCSPRSGDLSVYWYQQSLDQGLQFLIQYYNGEERAKGNILERFSAQQFPDLHSELNLSSLELGDSALYFCASSVGQFNYGDTFGSGTRLTVV.

V is TRBV4-3 and J is TRBJ1-6; D remains ambiguous. V was clipped by 4 bases and J by 6 bases, with 13 bases between them. CDR1 LGHNA and CDR2 YSLEER come from the germline V gene. The CDR3 extends over 15 amino acids. As DNA, the CDR3 is TGCGCCAGCAGCCCGTCAGTTGCGGGTAATTCACCCCTCCACTTT. Translated, it gives CASSPSVAGNSPLHF.

The table lists this clonotype with a few counts. The rearrangement uses TRBV6-5 and TRBJ2-1, with TRBD2 matching 11 bases. Trimming cost V 0 bases and J 5 bases; bases outside gene matches: 3. The CDR3 totals 16 residues. Per the germline V gene, CDR1 is MNHEY and CDR2 is SVGAGI. CDR3 residues: CASSYSPGLADNEQFF. As DNA, the CDR3 is TGTGCCAGCAGTTACTCCCCGGGACTAGCGGACAATGAGCAGTTCTTC.

V gene TRBV18 combines with J gene TRBJ1-2; no clear D. The V end was cut by 2 bases, the J end by 0 bases, with 7 bases between. The CDR3 runs to 14 residues. Per germline, CDR1 KGHSH and CDR2 LQKENI. The CDR3 sequence is CASSPEQTNYGYTF. In DNA, the CDR3 is TGTGCCAGCTCACCAGAACAGACTAACTATGGCTACACCTTC.

This clonotype has at least ten counts. The chain employs TRBV15 and TRBJ2-5, with D tentatively TRBD2 (6 bases). V was clipped by 6 bases and J by 5 bases, with 16 bases between them. The CDR3 contains 14 residues. From germline, CDR1 is LNHNV and CDR2 YYDKDF (reference sequence). The CDR3 protein is CATSRGGGRETQYF. The CDR3 coding sequence is TGTGCCACCAGTAGGGGAGGAGGGCGGGAGACCCAGTACTTC.

This clonotype was detected once. The chain has TRBV15 and TRBJ1-1; D perhaps matches TRBD1 (5 bases). CDR1 and CDR2 from the germline V gene are LNHNV and YYDKDF (reference sequence). Trimming took 0 bases from V and 4 from J, leaving 18 bases between them. The length of the CDR3 is 17 residues. The CDR3 coding sequence is TGTGCCACCAGCAGAGATAAGGGGCAGGGCGGTAGCACTGAAGCTTTCTTT. Its translation: CATSRDKGQGGSTEAFF. The full variable domain, with the rest looked up from reference TRBV15 and TRBJ1-1, is DAMVIQNPRYQVTQFGKPVTLSCSQTLNHNVMYWYQQKSSQAPKLLFHYYDKDFNNEADTPDNFQSRRPNTSFCFLDIRSPGLGDTAMYLCATSRDKGQGGSTEAFFGQGTRLTVV.

The V call is TRBV28, the J call TRBJ1-5; tentatively, D is TRBD1 (6 bases). The germline CDR1 and CDR2 sequences are MDHEN and SYDVKM. CDR3 length: 15 amino acids. Trimming removed 7 bases from V and 0 bases from J, with 13 bases in between. The CDR3 DNA follows: TGTGCCAGCACCGAACTGACAGGTAGCAATCAGCCCCAGCATTTT. It encodes CASTELTGSNQPQHF. Looking up the rest from reference TRBV28 and TRBJ1-5 gives the full variable domain: DVKVTQSSRYLVKRTGEKVFLECVQDMDHENMFWYRQDPGLGLRLIYFSYDVKMKEKGDIPEGYSVSREKKERFSLILESASTNQTSMYLCASTELTGSNQPQHFGDGTRLSIL.

V usage is TRBV5-1 and J usage is TRBJ2-1; 9 bases fit TRBD2. With V trimmed by 0 bases and J by 3 bases, 4 bases remained unmatched. Germline values: CDR1 SGHRS, CDR2 YFSETQ. The CDR3 has 16 amino acids. The CDR3: CASSLASGGFYNEQFF. CDR3 DNA sequence: TGCGCCAGCAGCTTGGCAAGCGGGGGGTTCTACAATGAGCAGTTCTTC.

This clonotype was seen only a few times. The gene calls are TRBV4-1 and TRBJ1-4; D unclear. The CDR3 is made up of 14 amino acids. The germline V gene has CDR1 MGHRA and CDR2 YSYEKL. V was shortened by 5 bases and J by 5 bases, with 12 bases between the two germline ends. The CDR3 coding sequence is TGCGCCAGCAGCGTCCGGACCCGGAATGAAAAACTGTTTTTT. Protein: CASSVRTRNEKLFF.

This clonotype occurred a few times. The chain employs TRBV29-1 and TRBJ1-1; 9 bases map to TRBD1. The V gene end was trimmed by 6 bases and the J gene end by 8 bases; junction bases not matched to a gene: 4. The CDR3 extends over 11 amino acids. Germline loops: CDR1 SQVTM, CDR2 ANQGSEA. CDR3 region: CSVDRGFEAFF. In DNA form, the CDR3 reads TGCAGCGTAGACAGGGGGTTCGAAGCTTTCTTT.

The chain combines TRBV27 with TRBJ2-1; TRBD2 agrees at 14 bases. Germline trimming cut 6 bases from V and 13 bases from J; bases unmatched to any gene: 5. The germline V gene encodes CDR1 MNHEY and CDR2 SMNVEV (reference sequence). There are 13 residues in the CDR3. The CDR3 coding sequence is TGTGCCAGCAGGCGACTAGCGGGGGGGCTTCAGTTCTTC. Protein: CASRRLAGGLQFF.

In this sample, this clonotype turned up once. The V gene is TRBV7-9, the J gene TRBJ1-2, with D unclear. Germline CDR1 reads SEHNR; CDR2 reads FQNEAQ (reference sequence). V lost 1 base to trimming and J lost 8 bases, with 11 bases between them. The CDR3 covers 13 residues. CDR3 in DNA: TGTGCCAGCAGCTTAGGGGCGCCTGAAGGCTACACCTTC. As protein: CASSLGAPEGYTF. Full variable domain (remainder filled in from reference TRBV7-9 and TRBJ1-2): DTGVSQNPRHKITKRGQNVTFRCDPISEHNRLYWYRQTLGQGPEFLTYFQNEAQLEKSRLLSDRFSAERPKGSFSTLEIQRTEQGDSAMYLCASSLGAPEGYTFGSGTRLTVV.